This T cell receptor (beta chain) emerged from a study of T cells in Graves' hyperthyroidism and ophthalmopathy (dated by TCRdb to the late 2010s). About the full investigation: Peripheral blood was collected at initial diagnosis, before any treatment. To identify TCR V-J signatures that set the groups apart, the researchers used a discovery cohort of approximately 98 patients, made up of 43 with Graves' ophthalmopathy and 57 with stable Graves' hyperthyroidism. An independent validation cohort of 18 to 20 hyperthyroidism patients and 17 patients who later progressed to ophthalmopathy tested prospective prediction of ophthalmopathy. The 100 discovery patients were randomly split 7:3 into training and test sets. The study also compared thyroid tissue and blood T-cell repertoires from more than 5 Graves' hyperthyroidism patients. After blood sampling, hyperthyroidism patients were treated with methimazole at a starting dose of 30 mg daily, and ophthalmopathy patients were treated with high-dose intravenous methylprednisolone. The paper describes TCR Vbeta CDR3 sequencing of around 130 peripheral blood samples, made up of about 41 ophthalmopathy patients, over 70 hyperthyroidism patients and 17 progressor patients. Overall study results and their limits: A 13 V-J signature model separated ophthalmopathy from stable hyperthyroidism, with nearly 90% sensitivity and around 84% specificity in cross-validation and 80%/75% in testing. Most expanded thyroid clonotypes (frequency above 0.001) were also detected in blood, a finding suggesting that blood repertoires may reflect thyroid immune responses. Sample size was not statistically predetermined, and investigators were not blinded to group allocation. In validation, the model predicted progression to ophthalmopathy a median of about 6.8 months before onset, with approximately 70% sensitivity and about 72% specificity.

Trimming takes 1 base from V and 7 bases from J, and the germline ends sit 13 bases apart. CDR1 and CDR2 (DFQATT, SNEGSKA) derive from the germline V gene (reference sequence). The CDR3 runs 13 amino acids, cysteine and phenylalanine included. Only the CDR3 portion is preserved as DNA: 39 bases, with reading frame beginning at the first base. As to this clonotype: Its antigen target is currently unknown. Base qualities are not at hand, and no much larger clone is one base apart.

In the ophthalmopathy patients, disease was moderately to severely active, with a Clinical Activity Score of 3 or more, a NOSPECS grade of 4 or more, and a duration of less than 3 months. Exclusion was applied to patients with uncontrolled infections, other autoimmune diseases, pregnancy or lactation. Diagnoses relied on clinical symptoms, serum thyroxine and TRAb, thyroid ultrasound and orbital computed tomography. PBMCs were separated from around 9.1 ml of fresh peripheral blood using Ficoll-Paque density gradient centrifugation. Total RNA was extracted with Trizol reagent, and quality was checked on an Agilent 2100 Bioanalyzer. The TCR beta CDR3 regions were amplified from RNA transcripts. The first round of RT-PCR for the TCR CDR3 was performed with the HTBI primer set and the Qiagen OneStep RT-PCR kit. The libraries were constructed in a second round of multiplex PCR and then size-selected and purified. Sequencing of the libraries was done on an Illumina HiSeq2000 using paired-end 100 bp reads. The paper's processing steps were these. SOAPnuke was used to process the raw data, removing reads that contained adapters or uncalled bases, had a mean Phred below 15, or lacked an exact match to the constant primer or identifier. High-quality paired reads were merged using COPE v1.2.5, and each unique nucleotide sequence was defined as a clonotype. MiTCR v1.1 was used to align clonotypes to the IMGT TRBV, TRBD and TRBJ reference segments. Analysis was restricted to V-J combinations with a frequency above 0.0001, which covered just over 98% of repertoires. A TCS score was defined as the ratio between F50 (clonal expansion) and ExV (chaos), using BLOSUM62-based TCRdist between CDR3 peptides within each V-J. Welch's t-statistics and random forest reduced around 550 V-J features to 10 to 15, which were used in a naive Bayes classifier (R e1071). TCRdb reanalyzed the raw reads on its own, using fastp at Q25 for trimming and MiXCR for clone calling, and kept in-frame beta chains. Each record represents a unique CDR3 protein, reported with the most common genes and DNA among its rows. For this entry, the V and J calls and clone size follow TCRdb and not the study's own pipeline. This sample gives hundreds of thousands of distinct CDR3 sequences in total; over 20% of them show up just once. The ten top clones hold over 55% of the sample.

Recombination linked TRBV20-1 to TRBJ1-1; the D gene is unclear. The receptor was isolated from a man aged 25 to 45 with Graves' ophthalmopathy. Material: blood. The CDR3 protein: CSARAGRYVEAFF. The DNA is TGCAGTGCTAGAGCGGGCCGCTATGTTGAAGCTTTCTTT.